The entry below describes one T cell receptor beta chain. Its antigen is not known. The data derive from a study of shared clonotypes between healthy human individuals. For the study at large: Researchers assigned three CD4 naive, three CD4 memory, two CD8 naive and one CD8 memory plate to each donor. Study-wide findings and caveats: Among donors, the sharing of clonotypes was expected to be influenced by sequencing depth.

Naivety among CD8 cells was defined by CD45RO negativity and positive CCR7 selection, thereby excluding terminally differentiated effector memory CD45RA+ cells. This CDR3 region has 13 residues. Germline values: CDR1 MNHEY, CDR2 SMNVEV (reference sequence). Trimming removed 7 bases from V and 5 bases from J, with 14 bases in between. Measured with immunoSEQ multiplex PCR; TCRdb has only the in-frame clones, and not every one. There are some 2.1 million clones in the sample; about 95% occur only once, and roughly 1% lies in the top ten. The clonotype originates from a man between 18 and 29 years old in good health. The sequenced sample consisted of naive CD8+ T cells sorted from blood. The genes are TRBV27 and TRBJ2-5, with D tentatively TRBD2 (5 bases). The CDR3 protein is CASIGGSAETQYF. The CDR3 coding sequence is TGTGCCAGCATTGGCGGGTCTGCGGAGACCCAGTACTTC.